The entry that follows covers one T cell receptor (beta chain) sequence. Its antigen is still unknown. The second PCR ran roughly 6 to 12 cycles with a sample-barcoded 5' primer and J-beta primers. TCRdb reprocessed the 5' RACE reads with MiXCR, giving one entry per CDR3 protein. Found here are over a million distinct CDR3 sequences, about 40% of them singletons; the top ten hold 7.9%. V gave up 2 bases and J gave up 9 bases, with 9 bases separating them. The V gene's germline CDR1 is SGDLS and CDR2 YYNGEE. This CDR3 is 12 amino acids long. The sample belongs to a study of blood T cells in healthy people across ages. Findings and limits, study-wide: Per million T cells, TCR beta diversity dropped roughly linearly as age increased. Higher diversity and more naive CD4+ cells were features of long-lived donors, compared to aged donors.

This chain links TRBV9 with TRBJ2-1, with D tentatively TRBD2 (6 bases). This receptor was taken from a woman aged 18-35 years in good health. Sequenced material: blood. The DNA for the CDR3 is TGTGCCAGCAGCGTGACGACTAGTGAGCAGTTCTTC. It yields the protein CASSVTTSEQFF.